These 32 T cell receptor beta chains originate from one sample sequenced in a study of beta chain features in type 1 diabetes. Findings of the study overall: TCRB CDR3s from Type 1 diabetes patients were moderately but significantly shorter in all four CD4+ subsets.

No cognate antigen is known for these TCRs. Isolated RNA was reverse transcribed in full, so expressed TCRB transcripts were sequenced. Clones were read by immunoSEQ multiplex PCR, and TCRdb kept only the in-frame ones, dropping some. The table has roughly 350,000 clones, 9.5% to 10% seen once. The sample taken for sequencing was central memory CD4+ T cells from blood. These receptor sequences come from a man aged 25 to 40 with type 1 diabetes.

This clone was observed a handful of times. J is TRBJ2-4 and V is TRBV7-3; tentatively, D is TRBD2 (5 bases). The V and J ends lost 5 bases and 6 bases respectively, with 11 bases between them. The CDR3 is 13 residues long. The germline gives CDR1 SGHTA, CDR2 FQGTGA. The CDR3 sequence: CASSPGGGNIQYF. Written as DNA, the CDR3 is TGTGCCAGCAGCCCAGGTGGAGGAAACATTCAGTACTTC.

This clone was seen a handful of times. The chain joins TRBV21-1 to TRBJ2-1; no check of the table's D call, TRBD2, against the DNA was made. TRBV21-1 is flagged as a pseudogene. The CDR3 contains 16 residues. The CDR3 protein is CASSKEPSGRVCEQFF. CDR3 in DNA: TGTGCCAGCAGCAAAGAGCCTAGCGGGAGGGTGTGTGAGCAGTTCTTC.

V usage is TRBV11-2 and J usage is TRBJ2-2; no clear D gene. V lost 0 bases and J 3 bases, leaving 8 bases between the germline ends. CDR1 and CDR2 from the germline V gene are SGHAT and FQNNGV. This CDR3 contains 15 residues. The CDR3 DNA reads TGTGCCAGCAGCTTAGATATTTATTACACCGGGGAGCTGTTTTTT. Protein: CASSLDIYYTGELFF.

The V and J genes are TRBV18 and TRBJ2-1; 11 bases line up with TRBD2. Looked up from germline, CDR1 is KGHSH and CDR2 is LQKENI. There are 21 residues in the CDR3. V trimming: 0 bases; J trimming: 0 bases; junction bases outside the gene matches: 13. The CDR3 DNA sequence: TGTGCCAGCTCACCACCGACGGGCGGTAGCGGGAGGGCAATCTCCTACAATGAGCAGTTCTTC. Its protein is CASSPPTGGSGRAISYNEQFF.

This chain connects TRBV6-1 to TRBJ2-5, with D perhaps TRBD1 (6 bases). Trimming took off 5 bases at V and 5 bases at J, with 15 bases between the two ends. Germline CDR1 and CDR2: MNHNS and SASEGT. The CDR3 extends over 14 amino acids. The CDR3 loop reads CASSSLADRETQYF. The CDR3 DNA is TGTGCCAGCAGTAGCCTAGCAGACAGGGAGACCCAGTACTTC.

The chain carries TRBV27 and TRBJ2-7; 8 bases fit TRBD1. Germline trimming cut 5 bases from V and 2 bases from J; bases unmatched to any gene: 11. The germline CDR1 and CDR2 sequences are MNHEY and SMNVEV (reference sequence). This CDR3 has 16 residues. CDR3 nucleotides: TGTGCCAGCAGTCCGGGGGACAGGACGTGGACCTACGAGCAGTACTTC. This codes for CASSPGDRTWTYEQYF.

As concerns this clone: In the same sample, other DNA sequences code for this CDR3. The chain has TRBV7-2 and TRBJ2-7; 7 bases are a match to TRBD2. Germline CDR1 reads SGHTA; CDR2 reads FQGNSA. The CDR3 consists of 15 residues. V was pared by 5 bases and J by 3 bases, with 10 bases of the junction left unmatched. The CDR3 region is CASSLLGIAGYEQYF. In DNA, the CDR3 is TGTGCCAGCAGCCTGCTTGGAATAGCGGGCTACGAGCAGTACTTC. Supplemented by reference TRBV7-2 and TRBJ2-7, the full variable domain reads GAGVSQSPSNKVTEKGKDVELRCDPISGHTALYWYRQSLGQGLEFLIYFQGNSAPDKSGLPSDRFSAERTGGSVSTLTIQRTQQEDSAVYLCASSLLGIAGYEQYFGPGTRLTVT.

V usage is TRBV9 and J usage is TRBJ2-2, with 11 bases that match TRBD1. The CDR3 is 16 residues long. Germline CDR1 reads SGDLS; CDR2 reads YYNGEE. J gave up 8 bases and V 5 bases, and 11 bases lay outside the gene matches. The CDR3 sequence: CASRERDRGTPGELFF. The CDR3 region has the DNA TGTGCCAGCAGAGAGCGGGACAGGGGGACACCGGGGGAGCTGTTTTTT.

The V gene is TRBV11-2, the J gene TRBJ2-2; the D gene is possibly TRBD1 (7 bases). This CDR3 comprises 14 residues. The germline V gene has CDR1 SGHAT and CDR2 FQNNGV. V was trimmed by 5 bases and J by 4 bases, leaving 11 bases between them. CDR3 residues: CASSAGQTTGELFF. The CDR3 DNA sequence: TGTGCCAGCAGCGCGGGACAGACCACCGGGGAGCTGTTTTTT.

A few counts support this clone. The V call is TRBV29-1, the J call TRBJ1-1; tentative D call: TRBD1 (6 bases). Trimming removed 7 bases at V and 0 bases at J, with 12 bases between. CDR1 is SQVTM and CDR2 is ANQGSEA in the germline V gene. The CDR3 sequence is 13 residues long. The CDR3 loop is CSARDTLNTEAFF. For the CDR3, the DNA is TGCAGCGCCCGGGACACATTGAACACTGAAGCTTTCTTT.

This chain's CDR3 is CASSTGGYTEAFF. CDR3 DNA: TGTGCCAGCAGTACAGGGGGCTACACTGAAGCTTTCTTT. This sequence joins TRBV5-6 and TRBJ1-1, with 9 bases that match TRBD1. The CDR3 is 13 amino acids. Unmatched junction bases numbered 2, after V lost 5 bases and J lost 3 bases. Germline assignment: CDR1 SGHDT and CDR2 YYEEEE.

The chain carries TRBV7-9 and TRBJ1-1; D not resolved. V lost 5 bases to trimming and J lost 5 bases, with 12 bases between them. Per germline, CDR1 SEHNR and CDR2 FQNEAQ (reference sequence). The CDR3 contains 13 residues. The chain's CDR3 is CASSQEIRTEAFF. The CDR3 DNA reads TGTGCCAGCAGCCAAGAGATTAGGACTGAAGCTTTCTTT.

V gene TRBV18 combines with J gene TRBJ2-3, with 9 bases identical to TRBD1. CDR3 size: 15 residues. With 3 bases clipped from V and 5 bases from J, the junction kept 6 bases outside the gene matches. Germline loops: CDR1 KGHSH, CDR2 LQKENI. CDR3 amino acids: CASSPSLDRGDTQYF. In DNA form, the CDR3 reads TGTGCCAGCTCACCGAGTCTGGACAGGGGAGATACGCAGTATTTT.

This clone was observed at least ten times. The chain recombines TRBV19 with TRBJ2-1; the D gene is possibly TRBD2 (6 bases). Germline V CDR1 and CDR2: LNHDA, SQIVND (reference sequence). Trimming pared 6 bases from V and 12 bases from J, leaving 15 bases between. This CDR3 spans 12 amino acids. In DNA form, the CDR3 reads TGTGCCAGTAGGGGGGGTATAGAGGTGCAGTTCTTC. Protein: CASRGGIEVQFF.

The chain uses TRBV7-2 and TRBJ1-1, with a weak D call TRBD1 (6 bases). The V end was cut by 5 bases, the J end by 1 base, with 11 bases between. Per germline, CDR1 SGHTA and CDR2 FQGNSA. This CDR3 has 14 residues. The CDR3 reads CASSTRTANTEAFF. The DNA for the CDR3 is TGTGCCAGCAGCACACGGACAGCGAACACTGAAGCTTTCTTT.

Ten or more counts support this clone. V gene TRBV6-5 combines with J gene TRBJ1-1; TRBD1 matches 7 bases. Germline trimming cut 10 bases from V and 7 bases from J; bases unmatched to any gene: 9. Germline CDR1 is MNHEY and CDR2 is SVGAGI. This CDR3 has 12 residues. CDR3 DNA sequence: TGTGCCACCCGACAGGGAGAGGGTGAAGCTTTCTTT. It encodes CATRQGEGEAFF.

CDR3 sequence reads: CASSFSIGQGANTIYF. CDR3 nucleotide sequence: TGTGCCAGCAGTTTCTCCATCGGACAGGGGGCAAACACCATATATTTT. The rearrangement uses TRBV27 and TRBJ1-3; 11 bases fit TRBD1. CDR3 size: 16 residues. Germline V gene lookup returns CDR1 MNHEY and CDR2 SMNVEV (reference sequence). The V segment lost 3 bases and the J segment 6 bases; nucleotides outside the gene matches: 7.

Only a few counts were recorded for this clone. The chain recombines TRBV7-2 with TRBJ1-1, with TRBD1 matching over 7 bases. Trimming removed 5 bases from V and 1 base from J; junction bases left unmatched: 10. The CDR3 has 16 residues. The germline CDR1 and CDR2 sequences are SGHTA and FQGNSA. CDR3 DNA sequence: TGTGCCAGCAGCCGCAACACAGGGGCTGGGAACACTGAAGCTTTCTTT. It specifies CASSRNTGAGNTEAFF.

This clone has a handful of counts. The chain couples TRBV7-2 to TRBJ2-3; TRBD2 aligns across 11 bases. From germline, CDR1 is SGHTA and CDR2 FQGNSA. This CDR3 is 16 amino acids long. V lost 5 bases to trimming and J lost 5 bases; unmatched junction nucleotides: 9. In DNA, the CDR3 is TGTGCCAGCAGCCCAACCGGGACTAGCGGAGGAGATACGCAGTATTTT. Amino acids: CASSPTGTSGGDTQYF.

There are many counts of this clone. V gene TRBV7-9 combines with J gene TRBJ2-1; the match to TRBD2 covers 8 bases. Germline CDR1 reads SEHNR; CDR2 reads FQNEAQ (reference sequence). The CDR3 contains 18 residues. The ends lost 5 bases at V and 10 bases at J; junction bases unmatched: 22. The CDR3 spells CASSQKPHPLGTRGEQFF. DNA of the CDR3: TGTGCCAGCAGCCAGAAGCCCCATCCGTTAGGGACTAGAGGGGAGCAGTTCTTC.

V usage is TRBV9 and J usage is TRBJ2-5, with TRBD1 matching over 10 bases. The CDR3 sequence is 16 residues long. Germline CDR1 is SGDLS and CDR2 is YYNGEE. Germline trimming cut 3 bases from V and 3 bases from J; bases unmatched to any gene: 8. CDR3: CASSARDRGLEETQYF. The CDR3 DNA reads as TGTGCCAGCAGCGCCCGAGACAGGGGGCTTGAAGAGACCCAGTACTTC.

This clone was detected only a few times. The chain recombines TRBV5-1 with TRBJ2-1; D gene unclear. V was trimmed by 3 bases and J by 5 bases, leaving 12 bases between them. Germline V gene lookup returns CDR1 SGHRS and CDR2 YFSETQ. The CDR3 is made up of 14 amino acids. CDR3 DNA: TGCGCCAGCAGCTCGGTCAGCTCGAACAATGAGCAGTTCTTC. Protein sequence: CASSSVSSNNEQFF.

This CDR3 is CASSRSNRPSSYEQYF. Here the CDR3 DNA reads TGCGCCAGCAGCCGATCGAATAGGCCAAGTTCCTACGAGCAGTACTTC. V usage is TRBV5-1 and J usage is TRBJ2-7; no clear D. Per the germline V gene, CDR1 is SGHRS and CDR2 is YFSETQ. There are 16 residues in the CDR3. V was pared by 4 bases and J by 1 base, with 18 bases between.

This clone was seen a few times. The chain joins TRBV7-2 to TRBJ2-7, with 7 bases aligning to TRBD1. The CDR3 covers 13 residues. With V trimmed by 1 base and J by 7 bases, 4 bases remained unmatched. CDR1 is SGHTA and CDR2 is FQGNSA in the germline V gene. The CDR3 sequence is CASSLVDRDEQYF. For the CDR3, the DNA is TGTGCCAGCAGCTTAGTCGACAGGGATGAGCAGTACTTC.

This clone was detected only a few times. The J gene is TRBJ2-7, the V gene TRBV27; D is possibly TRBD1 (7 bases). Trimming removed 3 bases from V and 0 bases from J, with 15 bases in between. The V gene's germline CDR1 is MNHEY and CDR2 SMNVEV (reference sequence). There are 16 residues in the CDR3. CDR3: CASSFRGTASSYEQYF. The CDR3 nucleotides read TGTGCCAGCAGTTTTCGGGGGACAGCAAGCTCCTACGAGCAGTACTTC.

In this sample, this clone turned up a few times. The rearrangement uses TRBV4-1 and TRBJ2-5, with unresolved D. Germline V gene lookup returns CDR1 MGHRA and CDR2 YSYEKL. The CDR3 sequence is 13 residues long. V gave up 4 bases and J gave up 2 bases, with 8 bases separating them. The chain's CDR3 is CASSPRPQETQYF. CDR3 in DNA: TGCGCCAGCAGCCCACGCCCTCAAGAGACCCAGTACTTC.

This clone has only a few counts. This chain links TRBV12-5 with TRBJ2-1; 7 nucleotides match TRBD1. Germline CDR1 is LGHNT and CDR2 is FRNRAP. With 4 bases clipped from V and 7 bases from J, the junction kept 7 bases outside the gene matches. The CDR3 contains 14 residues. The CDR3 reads CASGSSTGRNEQFF. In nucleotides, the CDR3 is TGTGCTAGTGGTTCGTCGACAGGGAGAAATGAGCAGTTCTTC.

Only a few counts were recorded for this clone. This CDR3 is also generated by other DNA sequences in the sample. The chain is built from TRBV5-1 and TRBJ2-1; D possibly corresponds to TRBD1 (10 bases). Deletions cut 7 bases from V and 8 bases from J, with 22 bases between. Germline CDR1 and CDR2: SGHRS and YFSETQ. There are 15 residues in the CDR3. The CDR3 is CASSSGTGVIDEQFF. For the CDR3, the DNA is TGCGCCAGCTCTAGCGGGACAGGGGTGATCGATGAGCAGTTCTTC.

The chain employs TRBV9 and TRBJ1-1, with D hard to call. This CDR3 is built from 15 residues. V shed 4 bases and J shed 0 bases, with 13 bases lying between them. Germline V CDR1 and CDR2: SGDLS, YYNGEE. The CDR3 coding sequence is TGTGCCAGCAGCCCCCGCTCGGGAATGAACACTGAAGCTTTCTTT. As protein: CASSPRSGMNTEAFF.

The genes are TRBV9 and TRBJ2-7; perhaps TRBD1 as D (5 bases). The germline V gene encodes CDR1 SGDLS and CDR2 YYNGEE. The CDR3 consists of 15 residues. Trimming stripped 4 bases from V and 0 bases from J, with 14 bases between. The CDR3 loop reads CASSQDDRSSYEQYF. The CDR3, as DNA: TGTGCCAGCAGCCAAGATGACAGAAGCTCCTACGAGCAGTACTTC. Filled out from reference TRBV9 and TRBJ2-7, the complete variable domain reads DSGVTQTPKHLITATGQRVTLRCSPRSGDLSVYWYQQSLDQGLQFLIQYYNGEERAKGNILERFSAQQFPDLHSELNLSSLELGDSALYFCASSQDDRSSYEQYFGPGTRLTVT.

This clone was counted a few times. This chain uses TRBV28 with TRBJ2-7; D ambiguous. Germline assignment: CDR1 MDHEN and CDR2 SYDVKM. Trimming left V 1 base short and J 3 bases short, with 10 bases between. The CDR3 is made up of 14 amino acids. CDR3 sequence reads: CASSLSPKDYEQYF. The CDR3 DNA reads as TGTGCCAGCAGTTTATCCCCAAAAGACTACGAGCAGTACTTC.

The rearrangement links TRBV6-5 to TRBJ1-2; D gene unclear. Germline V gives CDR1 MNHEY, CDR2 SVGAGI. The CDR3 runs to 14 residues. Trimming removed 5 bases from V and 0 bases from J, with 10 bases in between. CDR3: CASSTTEANYGYTF. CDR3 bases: TGTGCCAGCAGTACCACCGAGGCTAACTATGGCTACACCTTC.